This T cell receptor beta chain was documented in a study of cytomegalovirus exposure and HLA in healthy donors. The PCR contained 60 Vbeta and 13 Jbeta primers. TCRdb's copy holds only in-frame clones and misses some; the assay was immunoSEQ multiplex PCR. The data hold over 35,000 clones, with 60% to 70% observed a single time. The sample holds a few counts of this clone. The antigen remains undetermined. The junction departs from germline at one end; a sequencing error may be responsible. Notes on the study in general: Later analysis suggested links between common viral pathogens and several top significant clusters. Relative to equally common others, HLA-associated TCR beta chains showed greater clonal expansion in a later analysis.

The CDR3 spans 15 residues. Germline V lookup: CDR1 SGHRS, CDR2 YFSETQ. The TCR originated in a man aged 40-50 years in good health and CMV-seronegative. This chain links TRBV5-1 with TRBJ1-1; possible D gene TRBD1, 5 bases. Sequencing was performed on PBMCs. This CDR3 reads CASSPEDTLKTEAFF. The CDR3 DNA reads TGCGCCAGCAGCCCCGAGGACACGTTGAAAACTGAAGCTTTCTTT.